The rows below give T cell receptor beta chains drawn from one sample of a study of human T cells and chemical hapten exposure. MiXCR was run by TCRdb on the RACE reads, yielding one entry per CDR3 protein. The table includes tens of thousands of distinct CDR3 sequences, over 8.5% detected once. The specimen was whole blood, collected in connection with sensitization to the hapten diphenylcyclopropenone (DPC). These receptors originate from a woman in her fifties or sixties with alopecia areata. Some clones in this sample may be carry-over from other donors' samples. CDR3s include the opening cysteine and the closing phenylalanine or tryptophan. A D gene is named only where the DNA matches it firmly. The size field is filled for only some rows; it gives once, few, many or a size class.

J: TRBJ2-3; V: TRBV11-1; D: NA; size: few; CDR3: CASSPRAGNHLTDTQYF; DNA: TGTGCCAGCAGCCCCCGCGCCGGGAACCATCTAACAGATACGCAGTATTTT
J: TRBJ2-2; V: TRBV11-2; D: NA; size: many; CDR3: CASSRNSGSTGELFF; DNA: TGTGCCAGCAGTAGAAACAGCGGCTCCACCGGGGAGCTGTTTTTT
J: TRBJ1-5; V: TRBV27; D: NA; size: many; CDR3: CASSSAPRTGMNQPQHF; DNA: TGTGCCAGCAGTTCCGCTCCTCGTACGGGGATGAATCAGCCCCAGCATTTT
J: TRBJ2-1; V: TRBV2; D: NA; size: NA; CDR3: CANGQSYNEQFF; DNA: TGTGCCAACGGACAGTCCTACAATGAGCAGTTCTTC
J: TRBJ2-7; V: TRBV21-1; D: NA; size: few; CDR3: CASSGKNPGTLDYEQYF; DNA: TGTGCCAGCAGCGGGAAGAACCCCGGGACTTTAGACTACGAGCAGTACTTC
J: TRBJ2-1; V: TRBV4-1; D: TRBD1; size: many; CDR3: CASSQEEGLDRGRFDEQFF; DNA: TGCGCCAGCAGCCAAGAAGAGGGCTTGGACAGGGGGCGCTTTGATGAGCAGTTCTTC
J: TRBJ1-5; V: TRBV7-8; D: NA; size: many; CDR3: CASSHWLGDTSKEPQHF; DNA: TGTGCCAGCAGCCACTGGCTCGGGGACACATCCAAGGAGCCCCAGCATTTT
J: TRBJ2-4; V: TRBV5-6; D: NA; size: many; CDR3: CASSLKGRNIQYF; DNA: TGTGCCAGCAGCTTGAAGGGCCGAAACATTCAGTACTTC
J: TRBJ2-2; V: TRBV7-9; D: NA; size: few; CDR3: CASSVRGTENTGELFF; DNA: TGTGCCAGCAGCGTACGGGGGACGGAAAACACCGGGGAGCTGTTTTTT
J: TRBJ2-1; V: TRBV4-1; D: TRBD2; size: few; CDR3: CASSRQLAAFYNEQFF; DNA: TGCGCCAGCAGCCGCCAACTAGCGGCCTTCTACAATGAGCAGTTCTTC
J: TRBJ2-1; V: TRBV5-1; D: NA; size: NA; CDR3: CASSLAGQDSNEQFF; DNA: TGCGCCAGCAGCTTGGCGGGACAAGATAGCAATGAGCAGTTCTTC
J: TRBJ1-3; V: TRBV6-1; D: NA; size: NA; CDR3: CASNNPVRSGNTIYF; DNA: TGTGCCAGCAATAACCCGGTCCGCTCTGGAAACACCATATATTTT
J: TRBJ2-7; V: TRBV7-8; D: TRBD2; size: few; CDR3: CASSSWDSGTYEQYF; DNA: TGTGCCAGCAGCTCCTGGGATAGCGGGACTTACGAGCAGTACTTC
J: TRBJ2-1; V: TRBV12-3/TRBV12-4; D: TRBD2; size: few; CDR3: CASSPSGGGNNEQFF; DNA: TGTGCCAGCAGTCCGAGCGGGGGCGGGAACAATGAGCAGTTCTTC
J: TRBJ1-6; V: TRBV6-5; D: NA; size: many; CDR3: CASSYGSDTGFNSPLHF; DNA: TGTGCCAGCAGTTACGGATCGGACACGGGATTTAATTCACCCCTCCACTTT
J: TRBJ2-7; V: TRBV29-1; D: TRBD1; size: few; CDR3: CSVARTGAPYEQYF; DNA: TGCAGCGTAGCTCGGACAGGGGCCCCTTACGAGCAGTACTTC
J: TRBJ2-7; V: TRBV20-1; D: NA; size: many; CDR3: CSARDFFKGSYEQYF; DNA: TGCAGTGCTAGAGATTTTTTCAAGGGCTCCTACGAGCAGTACTTC
J: TRBJ1-5; V: TRBV5-6; D: NA; size: NA; CDR3: CASSVGTEQPQHF; DNA: TGTGCCAGCAGCGTTGGGACCGAACAGCCCCAGCATTTT
J: TRBJ1-2; V: TRBV29-1; D: TRBD1; size: NA; CDR3: CSVGQGATYGYTF; DNA: TGCAGCGTTGGTCAGGGGGCGACTTATGGCTACACCTTC
J: TRBJ2-1; V: TRBV12-5; D: TRBD2; size: few; CDR3: CASAVAGGQRNEQFF; DNA: TGTGCTAGTGCCGTAGCGGGAGGGCAGAGGAATGAGCAGTTCTTC
J: TRBJ2-7; V: TRBV6-2/TRBV6-3; D: TRBD1; size: NA; CDR3: CASSFWDRVEQYF; DNA: TGTGCCAGCAGTTTTTGGGACAGGGTCGAGCAGTACTTC
J: TRBJ1-5; V: TRBV7-7; D: TRBD1; size: many; CDR3: CASSDRQGYQPQHF; DNA: TGTGCCAGCAGCGATCGACAGGGGTATCAGCCCCAGCATTTT
J: TRBJ2-2; V: TRBV3-1; D: NA; size: few; CDR3: CASSLLKFTGELFF; DNA: TGTGCCAGCAGCCTCTTAAAATTTACCGGGGAGCTGTTTTTT
J: TRBJ1-2; V: TRBV10-2; D: NA; size: NA; CDR3: CASSDQSGGYTF; DNA: TGCGCCAGCAGTGATCAGTCCGGCGGCTACACCTTC
J: TRBJ1-5; V: TRBV12-3/TRBV12-4; D: NA; size: NA; CDR3: CASSPRESNQPQHF; DNA: TGTGCCAGCAGTCCGAGAGAAAGCAATCAGCCCCAGCATTTT
J: TRBJ2-7; V: TRBV12-3/TRBV12-4; D: TRBD2; size: many; CDR3: CASSRGLAGPYEQYF; DNA: TGTGCCAGCAGCCGCGGACTAGCGGGACCCTACGAGCAGTACTTC
J: TRBJ2-5; V: TRBV7-2; D: NA; size: few; CDR3: CASSLSDRLQETQYF; DNA: TGTGCCAGCAGCTTAAGCGACAGGCTCCAAGAGACCCAGTACTTC
J: TRBJ1-2; V: TRBV20-1; D: NA; size: few; CDR3: CSASQGMSGYTF; DNA: TGCAGTGCTAGCCAGGGCATGAGCGGCTACACCTTC
J: TRBJ1-1; V: TRBV3-1; D: NA; size: NA; CDR3: CASSLPSRAEAFF; DNA: TGTGCCAGCAGCCTCCCAAGTCGAGCCGAAGCTTTCTTT
J: TRBJ1-1; V: TRBV7-6; D: NA; size: many; CDR3: CASSILDTANTEAFF; DNA: TGTGCCAGCAGCATCCTGGACACTGCGAACACTGAAGCTTTCTTT
J: TRBJ2-1; V: TRBV27; D: NA; size: NA; CDR3: CASSFGPVYEQFF; DNA: TGTGCCAGCAGTTTCGGTCCTGTCTATGAGCAGTTCTTC
J: TRBJ1-6; V: TRBV7-2; D: NA; size: many; CDR3: CASSLGYGTPSRSPLHF; DNA: TGTGCCAGCAGCTTAGGGTATGGGACTCCCAGTAGGTCACCCCTCCACTTT
J: TRBJ1-1; V: TRBV20-1; D: NA; size: NA; CDR3: CSAKTGPQNTEAFF; DNA: TGCAGTGCCAAGACGGGGCCTCAGAACACTGAAGCTTTCTTT
J: TRBJ2-3; V: TRBV7-2; D: TRBD2; size: many; CDR3: CASSLEAGVTDTQYF; DNA: TGTGCCAGCAGCTTGGAGGCGGGAGTCACAGATACGCAGTATTTT
J: TRBJ1-5; V: TRBV6-1; D: NA; size: many; CDR3: CASTITYQGYQPQHF; DNA: TGTGCCAGCACCATTACCTATCAGGGTTATCAGCCCCAGCATTTT
J: TRBJ2-1; V: TRBV7-9; D: NA; size: NA; CDR3: CASSLDVGRYNEQFF; DNA: TGTGCCAGCAGCTTAGACGTGGGCCGGTACAATGAGCAGTTCTTC
J: TRBJ1-5; V: TRBV5-1; D: NA; size: few; CDR3: CASSPIGGSNQPQHF; DNA: TGCGCCAGCAGCCCCATTGGGGGGAGCAATCAGCCCCAGCATTTT
J: TRBJ1-2; V: TRBV28; D: NA; size: many; CDR3: CASSSVGYTF; DNA: TGTGCCAGCAGTTCAGTCGGCTACACCTTC
J: TRBJ2-2; V: TRBV6-6; D: NA; size: NA; CDR3: CASSYDPSLGSTGELFF; DNA: TGTGCCAGCAGTTACGATCCCTCCCTAGGGAGCACCGGGGAGCTGTTTTTT
J: TRBJ2-7; V: TRBV28; D: NA; size: NA; CDR3: CASSTTQGLTYEQYF; DNA: TGTGCCAGCAGCACTACCCAGGGGCTTACCTACGAGCAGTACTTC
J: TRBJ2-7; V: TRBV11-2; D: NA; size: many; CDR3: CASSLIGGATRGEQYF; DNA: TGTGCCAGCAGCTTAATTGGGGGGGCCACCAGGGGAGAGCAGTACTTC
J: TRBJ1-1; V: TRBV5-6; D: NA; size: many; CDR3: CASSLRGMNTEAFF; DNA: TGTGCCAGCAGCTTGCGGGGGATGAACACTGAAGCTTTCTTT
J: TRBJ1-5; V: TRBV20-1; D: NA; size: many; CDR3: CSARGSSRQPQHF; DNA: TGCAGTGCCCGGGGGTCGTCTCGACAGCCCCAGCATTTT
J: TRBJ2-5; V: TRBV11-1; D: NA; size: many; CDR3: CASSRDTLEETQYF; DNA: TGTGCCAGCAGCCGCGACACTCTCGAAGAGACCCAGTACTTC
J: TRBJ2-5; V: TRBV3-1; D: NA; size: few; CDR3: CASSQDGRLILSVETQYF; DNA: TGTGCCAGCAGCCAAGACGGGAGACTGATATTATCAGTGGAGACCCAGTACTTC
J: TRBJ1-3; V: TRBV12-3/TRBV12-4; D: TRBD1; size: few; CDR3: CASRRQGSGNTIYF; DNA: TGTGCCAGCAGGCGACAGGGCTCTGGAAACACCATATATTTT
J: TRBJ1-6; V: TRBV27; D: NA; size: few; CDR3: CASSLEGSSYSPLHF; DNA: TGTGCCAGCAGTTTAGAGGGGAGCTCGTACTCACCCCTCCACTTT
J: TRBJ1-3; V: TRBV12-3/TRBV12-4; D: NA; size: few; CDR3: CASSLAADVRNTIYF; DNA: TGTGCCAGCAGTTTAGCAGCGGATGTACGAAACACCATATATTTT
J: TRBJ2-1; V: TRBV7-9; D: NA; size: few; CDR3: CASSRESSKFF; DNA: TGTGCCAGCAGCCGGGAGAGCAGCAAATTCTTC
J: TRBJ2-1; V: TRBV28; D: NA; size: NA; CDR3: CASRVSSYNEQFF; DNA: TGTGCCAGCAGAGTCAGCTCCTACAATGAGCAGTTCTTC
J: TRBJ1-4; V: TRBV28; D: NA; size: many; CDR3: CASRQGGGNEKLFF; DNA: TGTGCCAGCAGGCAGGGAGGGGGTAATGAAAAACTGTTTTTT